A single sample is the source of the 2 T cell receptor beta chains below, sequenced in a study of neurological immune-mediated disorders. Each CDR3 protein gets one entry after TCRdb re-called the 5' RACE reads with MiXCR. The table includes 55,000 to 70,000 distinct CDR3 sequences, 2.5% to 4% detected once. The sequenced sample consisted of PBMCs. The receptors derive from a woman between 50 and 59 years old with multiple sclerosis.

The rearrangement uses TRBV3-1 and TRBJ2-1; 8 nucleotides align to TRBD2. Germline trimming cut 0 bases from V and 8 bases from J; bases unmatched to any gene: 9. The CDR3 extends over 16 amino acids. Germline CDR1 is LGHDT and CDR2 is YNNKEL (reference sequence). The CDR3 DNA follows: TGTGCCAGCAGCCAAGAGCGGCGGGGGGCAGGAGATGAGCAGTTCTTC. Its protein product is CASSQERRGAGDEQFF.

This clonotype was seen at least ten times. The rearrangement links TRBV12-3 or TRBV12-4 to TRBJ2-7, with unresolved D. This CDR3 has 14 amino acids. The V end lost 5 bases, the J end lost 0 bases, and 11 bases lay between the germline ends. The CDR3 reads CASSPTASSYEQYF. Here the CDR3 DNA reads TGTGCCAGCAGTCCGACTGCAAGCTCCTACGAGCAGTACTTC.